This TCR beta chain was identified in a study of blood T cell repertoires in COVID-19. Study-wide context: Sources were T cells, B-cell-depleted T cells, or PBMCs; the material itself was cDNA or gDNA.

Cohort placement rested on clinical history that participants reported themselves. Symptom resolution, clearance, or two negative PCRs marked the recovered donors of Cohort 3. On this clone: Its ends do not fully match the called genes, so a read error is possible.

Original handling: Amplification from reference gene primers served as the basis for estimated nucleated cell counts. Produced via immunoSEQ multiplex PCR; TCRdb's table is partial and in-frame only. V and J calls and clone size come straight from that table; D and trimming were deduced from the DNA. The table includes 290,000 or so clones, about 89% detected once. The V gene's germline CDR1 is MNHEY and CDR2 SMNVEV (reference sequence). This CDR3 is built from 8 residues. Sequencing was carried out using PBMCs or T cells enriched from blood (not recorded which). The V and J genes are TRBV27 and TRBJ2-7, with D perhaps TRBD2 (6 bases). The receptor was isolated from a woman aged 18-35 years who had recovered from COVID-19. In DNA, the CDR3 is TGTGCCAGCAGTTTCGGGAGCTTC. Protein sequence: CASSFGSF.